A single sample gave rise to the 15 T cell receptor beta chains below, sequenced in a study of CD8 T cells in ankylosing spondylitis. TCRdb called the 5' RACE reads again in MiXCR, with one record for every CDR3 protein. In the table there are around 230,000 distinct CDR3 sequences, about 9.1% of which are singletons. Sequenced input: blood, either unsorted or a sorted T cell fraction (not recorded which). The source is a male donor with ankylosing spondylitis or in good health (not recorded which).

The chain has TRBV5-5 and TRBJ2-1, with a possible D match to TRBD1 (6 bases). Trimming took off 3 bases at V and 0 bases at J, with 10 bases between the two ends. CDR3 size: 15 residues. Per germline, CDR1 SGHKS and CDR2 YYEKEE (reference sequence). The CDR3 protein is CASSWDISSYNEQFF. CDR3 nucleotide sequence: TGTGCCAGCAGCTGGGACATAAGCTCCTACAATGAGCAGTTCTTC.

This clonotype was observed a few times. In DNA form, the CDR3 reads TGTGCCAGCAGCCAAGGAACAGGGCTATGGCGCGATACGCAGTATTTT. Translation gives CASSQGTGLWRDTQYF. The chain joins TRBV14 to TRBJ2-3, with D maybe TRBD1 (6 bases). V was cut by 1 base and J by 6 bases, with 17 bases left in between. The germline V gene has CDR1 SGHDN and CDR2 FVKESK. CDR3 size: 16 residues.

The sample holds many counts of this clonotype. The rearrangement joins TRBV7-9 to TRBJ2-7; 9 bases align to TRBD2. V gave up 3 bases and J gave up 3 bases; unmatched junction bases: 6. CDR1 and CDR2 from the germline V gene are SEHNR and FQNEAQ (reference sequence). This CDR3 contains 15 residues. The CDR3 region is CASSLGGLAFYEQYF. As DNA, the CDR3 is TGTGCCAGCAGCTTGGGGGGACTAGCTTTCTACGAGCAGTACTTC.

This clonotype was detected many times. The genes are TRBV6-5 and TRBJ2-7, with D perhaps matching TRBD2 (6 bases). Trimming removed 0 bases from V and 1 base from J, with 16 bases in between. Germline V lookup: CDR1 MNHEY, CDR2 SVGAGI. The CDR3 is made up of 17 amino acids. This CDR3 is CASSYSSYPGGSYEQYF. CDR3 nucleotides: TGTGCCAGCAGTTACTCCTCCTATCCCGGGGGTTCCTACGAGCAGTACTTC.

There are many counts of this clonotype. CDR3 sequence: CASSYGTGIGNEQFF. The CDR3 DNA reads as TGTGCCAGCAGTTACGGGACAGGGATAGGCAATGAGCAGTTCTTC. This chain joins TRBV12-3 or TRBV12-4 and TRBJ2-1; 9 bases align to TRBD1. The CDR3 is 15 amino acids. Trimming cost V 4 bases and J 6 bases; bases outside gene matches: 7.

The chain recombines TRBV6-1 with TRBJ1-2; D is possibly TRBD1 (6 bases). CDR1 and CDR2 (germline): MNHNS, SASEGT. The V gene lost 5 bases and the J gene lost 4 bases, with 20 bases spanning the gap. The CDR3 has 16 residues. CDR3 sequence reads: CASSPPGAGVLYGYTF. For the CDR3, the DNA is TGTGCCAGCAGTCCTCCCGGGGCAGGGGTCCTCTATGGCTACACCTTC.

This clonotype showed up many times. This chain links TRBV5-5 with TRBJ2-5; D not certain. The V and J ends lost 1 base and 5 bases respectively, with 6 bases between them. Germline assignment: CDR1 SGHKS and CDR2 YYEKEE (reference sequence). The length of the CDR3 is 12 residues. The CDR3, as DNA: TGTGCCAGCAGCTTGTACTGGGAGACCCAGTACTTC. It yields the protein CASSLYWETQYF.

Ten or more counts support this clonotype. V usage is TRBV24-1 and J usage is TRBJ2-7; D tentatively fits TRBD1 or TRBD2 (5 bases each). Germline values: CDR1 KGHDR, CDR2 SFDVKD. V was clipped by 3 bases and J by 2 bases, with 16 bases between them. This CDR3 comprises 16 residues. CDR3 nucleotides: TGTGCCACCAGTGATCAAATGGGGACGTCCACCTACGAGCAGTACTTC. Its translation: CATSDQMGTSTYEQYF.

This clonotype was observed at least ten times. This chain joins TRBV4-3 and TRBJ2-5; no definite D call. There are 13 residues in the CDR3. V was clipped by 0 bases and J by 4 bases, with 6 bases between them. Per germline, CDR1 LGHNA and CDR2 YSLEER. CDR3 sequence (DNA): TGCGCCAGCAGCCAAGATCTTCGAGAGACCCAGTACTTC. It translates to CASSQDLRETQYF.

The chain carries TRBV20-1 and TRBJ2-7; D is uncertain. The CDR3 has 14 residues. The germline V and J ends were trimmed by 2 bases and 2 bases, with 13 bases remaining between them. Per the germline V gene, CDR1 is DFQATT and CDR2 is SNEGSKA (reference sequence). The CDR3 protein is CSARPPWAAYEQYF. For the CDR3, the DNA is TGCAGTGCTAGACCCCCCTGGGCAGCCTACGAGCAGTACTTC.

V is TRBV7-3 and J is TRBJ2-3; D gene uncertain. The V gene lost 2 bases and the J gene lost 2 bases, with 8 bases spanning the gap. This CDR3 contains 14 residues. CDR1 and CDR2 from the germline V gene are SGHTA and FQGTGA. The CDR3 region is CASSLGLNTDTQYF. CDR3 DNA sequence: TGTGCCAGCAGCTTAGGGCTCAACACAGATACGCAGTATTTT. The variable domain in full, completed from reference TRBV7-3 and TRBJ2-3, reads GAGVSQTPSNKVTEKGKYVELRCDPISGHTALYWYRQSLGQGPEFLIYFQGTGAADDSGLPNDRFFAVRPEGSVSTLKIQRTERGDSAVYLCASSLGLNTDTQYFGPGTRLTVL.

This clonotype was counted at least ten times. The chain employs TRBV6-4 and TRBJ2-1, with D unresolved. This CDR3 spans 13 amino acids. Trimming shortened V by 5 bases and J by 7 bases, and 12 bases separated the two germline ends. The germline V gene encodes CDR1 MRHNA and CDR2 SNTAGT. Here the CDR3 DNA reads TGTGCCAGCAGTACAGACCTCGGGAATGAGCAGTTCTTC. It translates to CASSTDLGNEQFF.

In its sample, this clonotype was seen many times. The chain recombines TRBV7-9 with TRBJ2-7; D call uncertain. CDR3 length: 16 amino acids. Between the trimmed V and J ends, which lost 5 bases and 0 bases, there was a span of 17 bases. Germline values: CDR1 SEHNR, CDR2 FQNEAQ (reference sequence). The CDR3 reads CASSPLVFGGSYEQYF. In DNA, the CDR3 is TGTGCCAGCAGCCCCTTGGTTTTTGGCGGCTCCTACGAGCAGTACTTC.

Ten or more counts support this clonotype. V usage is TRBV5-1 and J usage is TRBJ1-3; 9 bases match TRBD1. CDR1 SGHRS and CDR2 YFSETQ come from the germline V gene. This CDR3 is built from 15 residues. Trimming at V came to 4 bases and at J to 2 bases, leaving 4 bases not matched to a gene. The CDR3 coding sequence is TGCGCCAGCAGCAAACAGGGGGCGGCTGGAAACACCATATATTTT. It yields the protein CASSKQGAAGNTIYF.

V gene TRBV29-1 combines with J gene TRBJ1-4, with D unresolved. Trimming left V 4 bases short and J 8 bases short, with 23 bases between. Germline assignment: CDR1 SQVTM and CDR2 ANQGSEA. The CDR3 covers 16 residues. The CDR3: CSVGNFPGPRGEKLFF. The CDR3 DNA reads as TGCAGCGTTGGCAACTTTCCGGGTCCCCGCGGAGAAAAACTGTTTTTT.